This T cell receptor beta chain emerged from a study of shared clonotypes between healthy human individuals. Deep was the level used in running the assay. Only in-frame clones appear in the TCRdb table, and some are missing; sequencing was by immunoSEQ multiplex PCR. The profile shows hundreds of thousands of clones, around three quarters of them singletons. Researchers partitioned CD4+ cells into CD45RA+ naive and CD45RA-negative memory subsets. V lost 6 bases, J lost 9 bases, and 13 bases stayed unmatched. Per germline, CDR1 SGHRS and CDR2 YFSETQ. This CDR3 has 15 residues. What was sequenced was memory CD4+ T cells sorted from blood. Subset noted: CD45RA-negative fraction. This clonotype was obtained from a woman aged 25 to 45 in good health. This chain uses TRBV5-1 with TRBJ2-1, with 9 bases aligning to TRBD2. This CDR3 is CASNNGGRVESEQFF. The DNA of the CDR3 is TGCGCCAGCAATAACGGCGGGAGGGTCGAGAGTGAGCAGTTCTTC.